This entry concerns a single T cell receptor beta chain. Which antigen it targets is not known. One base away there is no much larger clone; base qualities are not given. The same CDR3 is also encoded by other DNA sequences in this sample. Libraries were built with the immunoSEQ multiplex PCR assay. A mixture of 60 forward primers for TCR Vbeta segments and 13 reverse primers for TCR Jbeta segments was used in the multiplex PCR. The CDR3 region of rearranged TCR beta genes was amplified from genomic DNA by a multiplex PCR assay. The amplified TCR beta libraries were sequenced on the Illumina HiSeq System as 87-base-pair reads. The original methods were these. A later analysis tallied roughly 78 million unique TCR beta chains across the roughly 610 repertoires, and approximately 11 million of those chains were shared by two or more donors. Raw reads were error-corrected and collapsed into unique sequences by a nearest-neighbor algorithm in which closely related sequences were merged to remove PCR and sequencing errors. To assign V, D and J gene segments, CDR3 sequences were aligned to IMGT reference sequences. For a sequence to be retained, a match of at least six nucleotides to both a V gene segment and a J gene segment was required. A rearrangement counted as productive if the CDR3 had no stop codons and remained in frame with V and J, and every other rearrangement counted as non-productive. CDR3 was defined by IMGT convention, running from the second conserved V-encoded cysteine to the conserved J-encoded phenylalanine. The earlier analysis of about 530 of the donors excluded any sequence lacking an unambiguous match to a single V gene segment. An earlier analysis of approximately 590 of the donors classified V segments as functional when productive rearrangements were above 56.7% and as segregating when the standard deviation between donors was above 5%. To diagnose cytomegalovirus status from the catalog of TCR beta chain sequences, a statistical classification framework was built. V and J gene assignment, in a later analysis, came from comparing TCR nucleotide sequences with IMGT/GENE-DB human TR gene sequences. In a later analysis, CDR3 sequences and most-parsimonious VDJ recombination scenarios were assigned using the TCRdist pipeline. A later analysis defined each TCR beta chain by its CDR3 amino acid sequence plus V-gene family, and excluded reads lacking a unique V-gene family. A later analysis removed 592 highly shared, low-generation-probability nucleotide sequences to deal with suspected cross-contamination and a sequencing artifact. In a later analysis, a clonal expansion index for each public chain was calculated from normalized within-repertoire ranks of inferred template counts. In a later analysis, generation probabilities were computed with a VDJ recombination model fitted to out-of-frame rearrangements, and the resulting probabilities were checked against IGoR. In a later analysis, hypergeometric tests were used to score TCR-TCR, TCR-HLA and TCR-CMV co-occurrence, with a repertoire-size bias correction applied to TCR pairs. A later analysis estimated false discovery rates by permuting HLA or CMV assignments 20 times. In a later analysis, co-occurring TCRs were grouped with DBSCAN, and TCRdist sequence similarity was added when clustering was performed within HLA-allele-positive subsets. Repertoires with fewer than 30,000 or more than 120,000 public chains were left out of co-occurrence clustering, as were four to six repertoires with anomalous nucleotide sharing. The source is immuneACCESS, and TCRdb retained only in-frame sequences with V and J called. Part of the clones is not carried over; for the studies checked, unresolved V genes explain less than half of this, and the remainder is unexplained. V and J calls and clone size are given by that table; D and trimming were obtained from the DNA. This sample lists roughly 100,000 clones; around 73% were detected once. In total, the top ten clones hold just over 0.75% of the sample.

V trim: 5 bases; J trim: 4 bases; unmatched bases: 7. The germline V gene yields SGHTA for CDR1 and FQGNSA for CDR2. The CDR3, cysteine through phenylalanine, is 14 amino acids long. The CDR3 DNA has 42 bases and is translated from base 1. These data originate in a study of cytomegalovirus exposure and HLA in healthy donors (TCRdb year 2017). A note on the overall study: An earlier analysis of approximately 640 of the donors reported about 250 Gb of sequence data and about 100 million unique TCR beta sequences from 150 million to 200 million T cells. An early release that covered 640 HLA-typed donors contained about 300 gigabases of sequencing data and about 84 million unique TCR sequences. Of the roughly 400 genotyped donors, over 65% fell in the genetic ancestry cluster associated with self-reported Caucasian donors. The aim of the study was to test whether cataloging public T cell receptors could identify signatures of past pathogen exposure. The T cell repertoires of about 700 subjects were profiled by immunosequencing and related to cytomegalovirus serostatus. Besides the first cohort of 500 to 700 subjects, a separate validation cohort made up of roughly 130 different subjects was used. To predict cytomegalovirus infection status, the study brought together high-throughput TCR immunosequencing, statistical association of individual TCRs with disease status, and machine learning. A later analysis re-analyzed previously published TCR beta repertoires from 666 donors and added high-resolution HLA genotyping to study TCR occurrence patterns. The later analysis used no new phenotypic data to find candidate immune exposures, relying instead on TCR beta sequences and their occurrence across donors. An earlier analysis of 450 to 750 of the donors used high-throughput TCR beta sequencing to judge whether each TCR beta V gene segment behaved as functional or pseudogenic. Donor age, sex, ethnicity and CMV serostatus were compiled alongside the repertoire data. Genome-wide SNP genotypes for about three fifths of the roughly 670 donors were used in a later genetic analysis, which treated that subset as a discovery cohort. All discovery cohort repertoires had been generated on a single sequencing platform. HLA typing included class I and class II loci at four-digit resolution. Typing coverage differed by locus: A, B, C, DRB1 and DQB1 were typed in roughly 629-630 donors, DQA1 in 522, DPA1 in around 580, and DPB1 in 472. Because of strong linkage in the cohort, roughly 5 DR-DQ haplotypes were treated as single units for association and clustering. Among about 360 genotyped donors of the cohort, an average of around 240,000 unique TCR beta nucleotide sequences were sequenced per donor, about a sixth of them non-productive. The paper's findings and limits, for the study overall: A later analysis reported that several top co-occurrence clusters appeared linked to parvovirus B19, influenza, CMV and Epstein-Barr virus. The classifier was reported to diagnose cytomegalovirus status with high specificity and sensitivity in both the original and validation cohorts. In a later analysis, HLA-associated TCR beta chains were found to be more clonally expanded and to have lower generation probabilities than equally common non-associated chains. In an earlier analysis of some 640 of the donors, most TCR beta V segments were observed in productive rearrangements about 87% or about 30% of the time, broadly matching IMGT annotations. Because the 87-base-pair reads could not distinguish some IMGT-functional V segments, including TRBV6-2 and TRBV6-3, those segments were excluded. HLA typing was unavailable for some donors at each locus, so association tests used only the typed subset. In a later genetic analysis, a missense DCLRE1C variant was associated with V-gene and J-gene trimming of TCR beta chains, and the association was replicated in an independent cohort. A further reported finding was that TCR beta sequences accurately predicted the HLA-A and HLA-B alleles for most subjects in the first cohort. According to the authors, the approach could potentially be generalized to other disease states and immunological phenotypes. Most CMV-associated TCR beta chains appeared to be HLA-restricted in a later analysis, and the HLA associations seemed to be driven largely by CMV exposure. Compared with the roughly 600-donor mean, donors in an Asian-associated ancestry cluster had fewer N-insertions in productive TCRs, according to a later genetic analysis. For the cohort, immune exposure information was limited to CMV serostatus. A later analysis found that TCR association rates varied across HLA loci, with DRB1 alleles showing the most associated TCRs and HLA-C alleles the fewest. Correlated functional status among segregating V segments might reflect linkage disequilibrium, but an unknown experimental factor could not be ruled out. Strong co-occurrence of HLA alleles, especially DR and DQ, made assigning TCR associations to individual alleles difficult. Specific HLA alleles were associated with some 15,000 TCR beta sequences at a false discovery rate of 0.05 in a later analysis. A few of the identified cytomegalovirus-associated TCR beta chains were confirmed in vitro to be specific for cytomegalovirus antigens. The earlier analysis of approximately 590 of the donors excluded approximately 15 rarely observed V segments, including chromosome 9 orphons, because counts were too low. This cohort had only TCR beta chains sequenced, and the lack of alpha or paired-chain data limited which features could be detected. A group of highly shared sequence variants was considered likely to be a technical artifact of the sequencing pipeline. A total of roughly 160 TCR beta chains were listed by the study as associated with cytomegalovirus. Most TCR sequences were observed very rarely across donors, whereas some public TCRs were present in many individuals. Roughly uniform sequencing depth across donors was assumed in presence/absence analyses, although this assumption may not hold.

The cohort consisted of 600 or so healthy bone marrow donors. Cohort members were all nominally healthy when sampled, although unrecorded immune exposures were likely present. The donor was CMV seronegative and was included in the group of approximately 350 seronegative cohort members. Every donor gave a peripheral blood sample, and the peripheral blood mononuclear cells from that sample were used for TCR beta sequencing. Genomic DNA was extracted from the blood cell samples with the Qiagen DNeasy Blood Extraction Kit. The TCR sequence derives from a woman in her fifties or sixties in good health and CMV-seronegative. The material sequenced was PBMCs. Here the chain combines TRBV7-2 and TRBJ2-7; 8 of the junction bases match TRBD1. The CDR3 protein: CASSLGQGAYEQYF. The nucleotides are TGTGCCAGCAGCCTCGGCCAGGGGGCTTACGAGCAGTACTTC.